Reported below is one T cell receptor beta chain. The source of the sample is a study of blood T cell repertoires in COVID-19. At the level of the study: From the United States, Italy and Spain came samples of acute and convalescent COVID-19. Nucleic acid was either cDNA or gDNA, and it came from T cells, B-cell-depleted T cells, or PBMCs.

CDR1 LGHDT and CDR2 YNNKEL come from the germline V gene (reference sequence). The CDR3 extends over 16 amino acids. The germline V and J ends were trimmed by 5 bases and 2 bases, with 18 bases remaining between them. Original processing notes: For nucleated cells, counts were estimated from reference gene primer amplification. Libraries were prepared by immunoSEQ multiplex PCR; TCRdb keeps only in-frame clonotypes and omits some of them. Clone size and the V and J calls come from that table; the DNA yielded D and trimming. This sample carries more than 300,000 clones, around nine tenths of them seen once, and the ten largest clones take roughly 3.5%.

The TCR comes from a woman between 18 and 29 years old who had recovered from COVID-19. Sequencing input: peripheral blood. V usage is TRBV3-1 (or the pseudogene TRBV3-2) and J usage is TRBJ1-2, with D perhaps matching TRBD1 (5 bases). The CDR3 DNA is TGTGCCAGCAGCAAATTAGCCAGGGAAGCGAACTATGGCTACACCTTC. It translates to CASSKLAREANYGYTF.